This is a list of T cell receptor beta chains from one sample in a study of T cells in Graves' hyperthyroidism and ophthalmopathy. TCRdb fed the multiplex PCR reads into MiXCR, producing one record per CDR3 protein. The table shows more than 300,000 distinct CDR3 sequences, with around 13% occurring only once. The sequencing input was blood. All receptors come from a woman in her sixties or seventies with Graves' hyperthyroidism. Each CDR3 is given with its conserved first and last residue. Each record gives: D gene, V gene, clone size, J gene, CDR3 DNA, CDR3 protein. A D gene is named only where the DNA matches it firmly. The size field is filled for only some rows; it gives once, few, many or a size class.

D gene: .; V gene: TRBV12-3/TRBV12-4; clone size: many; J gene: TRBJ2-3; CDR3 DNA: TGTGCCAGCAAGCAGCTAAGCGACGTTGTGACGCAGTATTTT; CDR3 protein: CASKQLSDVVTQYF
D gene: .; V gene: TRBV30; clone size: .; J gene: TRBJ1-2; CDR3 DNA: TGTGCCTGGAGTTCTGGGACAAGCTATGGCTACACCTTC; CDR3 protein: CAWSSGTSYGYTF
D gene: TRBD1; V gene: TRBV11-2; clone size: many; J gene: TRBJ2-5; CDR3 DNA: TGTGCCAGCAGCTCAGGGACAGGGCCTCAAGAGACCCAGTACTTC; CDR3 protein: CASSSGTGPQETQYF
D gene: TRBD1; V gene: TRBV6-1; clone size: few; J gene: TRBJ2-2; CDR3 DNA: TGTGCCAGCAGCGCACCCGGACAGGGCGACACCGGGGAGCTGTTTTTT; CDR3 protein: CASSAPGQGDTGELFF
D gene: .; V gene: TRBV18; clone size: many; J gene: TRBJ2-7; CDR3 DNA: TGTGCCAGCTCATCGGCTAGGGGCTCCTACGAGCAGTACTTC; CDR3 protein: CASSSARGSYEQYF
D gene: .; V gene: TRBV6-2/TRBV6-3; clone size: .; J gene: TRBJ2-7; CDR3 DNA: TGTGCCAGCAGTTACAGGGTTTCCGAGCAGTACTTC; CDR3 protein: CASSYRVSEQYF
D gene: TRBD1; V gene: TRBV3-1; clone size: many; J gene: TRBJ2-5; CDR3 DNA: TGTGCCAGCAGCCATCCGGGACAGGGAGGAGAGACCCAGTACTTC; CDR3 protein: CASSHPGQGGETQYF
D gene: .; V gene: TRBV2; clone size: .; J gene: TRBJ1-5; CDR3 DNA: TGTGCCAGCAGTGAGCTGAGTCAGCCCCAGCATTTT; CDR3 protein: CASSELSQPQHF
D gene: .; V gene: TRBV12-3/TRBV12-4; clone size: many; J gene: TRBJ1-1; CDR3 DNA: TGTGCCAGCACCCTGGGCCGGAACACTGAAGCTTTCTTT; CDR3 protein: CASTLGRNTEAFF
D gene: .; V gene: TRBV11-2; clone size: many; J gene: TRBJ1-5; CDR3 DNA: TGTGCCAGCAGCCCCGGATGGGGGGCAGATCAGCCCCAGCATTTT; CDR3 protein: CASSPGWGADQPQHF
D gene: .; V gene: TRBV20-1; clone size: many; J gene: TRBJ2-5; CDR3 DNA: TGCAGTGCCAGGCAGGTCGTGACCCAGTACTTC; CDR3 protein: CSARQVVTQYF
D gene: .; V gene: TRBV14; clone size: .; J gene: TRBJ2-1; CDR3 DNA: TGTGCCAGCAGCCCGGGACGGTGGGTTAATGAGCAGTTCTTC; CDR3 protein: CASSPGRWVNEQFF
D gene: .; V gene: TRBV6-5; clone size: many; J gene: TRBJ2-2; CDR3 DNA: TGTGCCAGCAGTTACTTAGGTCCGACGTCTCACATAGGAAACACCGGGGAGCTGTTTTTT; CDR3 protein: CASSYLGPTSHIGNTGELFF
D gene: .; V gene: TRBV7-9; clone size: many; J gene: TRBJ2-1; CDR3 DNA: TGTGCCAGCACCCTTAGCGACCTCGAGCAGTTCTTC; CDR3 protein: CASTLSDLEQFF
D gene: .; V gene: TRBV30; clone size: many; J gene: TRBJ2-7; CDR3 DNA: TGTGCCAGTACTCCGCCCCTGGGGTCTTACGAGCAGTACTTC; CDR3 protein: CASTPPLGSYEQYF
D gene: .; V gene: TRBV11-3; clone size: many; J gene: TRBJ1-5; CDR3 DNA: TGTGCCAGCAGCGTGGGGGATCAGCCCCAGCATTTT; CDR3 protein: CASSVGDQPQHF
D gene: .; V gene: TRBV14; clone size: few; J gene: TRBJ1-2; CDR3 DNA: TGTGCCAGCAGCCAACTCCGGGGGCCCTACTATGGCTACACCTTC; CDR3 protein: CASSQLRGPYYGYTF
D gene: TRBD1; V gene: TRBV2; clone size: many; J gene: TRBJ1-4; CDR3 DNA: TGTGCCAGCAGTGTGGACAGGTTCCCCCTTAATGAAAAACTGTTTTTT; CDR3 protein: CASSVDRFPLNEKLFF
D gene: .; V gene: TRBV19; clone size: many; J gene: TRBJ1-1; CDR3 DNA: TGTGCCAGTAGTTTACTTTGGCAGCGTTCTTCATTGAACACTGAAGCTTTCTTT; CDR3 protein: CASSLLWQRSSLNTEAFF
D gene: TRBD2; V gene: TRBV18; clone size: many; J gene: TRBJ2-1; CDR3 DNA: TGTGCCAGCTCACCACCTTTGGCGGGAGCGCATGAGCAGTTCTTC; CDR3 protein: CASSPPLAGAHEQFF
D gene: TRBD2; V gene: TRBV15; clone size: many; J gene: TRBJ2-3; CDR3 DNA: TGTGCCACCGGGACTAGCGGCACAGATACGCAGTATTTT; CDR3 protein: CATGTSGTDTQYF
D gene: .; V gene: TRBV19; clone size: few; J gene: TRBJ2-6; CDR3 DNA: TGTGCCAGTACCCCTAGCCCTGGGGCCAACGTCCTGACTTTC; CDR3 protein: CASTPSPGANVLTF
D gene: .; V gene: TRBV4-2; clone size: many; J gene: TRBJ2-2; CDR3 DNA: TGTGCCAGCAGCCAAGATAGGGGCACCGGGGAGCTGTTTTTT; CDR3 protein: CASSQDRGTGELFF
D gene: .; V gene: TRBV7-9; clone size: .; J gene: TRBJ2-5; CDR3 DNA: TGTGCCACCTACCACTCCCCACTGGGGAATAAGGGTGAGACCCAGTACTTC; CDR3 protein: CATYHSPLGNKGETQYF
D gene: .; V gene: TRBV7-2; clone size: many; J gene: TRBJ2-3; CDR3 DNA: TGTGCCAGCAGCTTACGACTCGACACAGATACGCAGTATTTT; CDR3 protein: CASSLRLDTDTQYF
D gene: .; V gene: TRBV4-1; clone size: few; J gene: TRBJ1-3; CDR3 DNA: TGCGCCAGCAGCCCGGTCTCTGGAAACACCATATATTTT; CDR3 protein: CASSPVSGNTIYF
D gene: .; V gene: TRBV20-1; clone size: many; J gene: TRBJ1-1; CDR3 DNA: TGCAGTGCTAGACTCCCCGTGAAGGAAGCTTTCTTT; CDR3 protein: CSARLPVKEAFF
D gene: .; V gene: TRBV7-6; clone size: few; J gene: TRBJ2-3; CDR3 DNA: TGTGCCAGCAGCTTCTCTCGCTTTGCCCCATCAGATACGCAGTATTTT; CDR3 protein: CASSFSRFAPSDTQYF
D gene: TRBD1; V gene: TRBV28; clone size: many; J gene: TRBJ1-6; CDR3 DNA: TGTGCCAGCAGTGGAGGACAGGGGGCTATTTCACCCCTCCACTTT; CDR3 protein: CASSGGQGAISPLHF
D gene: .; V gene: TRBV13; clone size: many; J gene: TRBJ1-6; CDR3 DNA: TGTGCCAGCAGCTATGGACCCTCACTACCCCTCCACTTT; CDR3 protein: CASSYGPSLPLHF
D gene: .; V gene: TRBV5-1; clone size: many; J gene: TRBJ2-2; CDR3 DNA: TGCGCCAGCAGCATAAGCTCACAGGGTTCCGGGGAGCTGTTTTTT; CDR3 protein: CASSISSQGSGELFF
D gene: TRBD1; V gene: TRBV20-1; clone size: many; J gene: TRBJ1-5; CDR3 DNA: TGCAGTGCTAGAGAGGGACAGGGGGCGAGTCAGCCCCAGCATTTT; CDR3 protein: CSAREGQGASQPQHF
D gene: .; V gene: TRBV2; clone size: many; J gene: TRBJ2-3; CDR3 DNA: TGTGCCAGCAGTGAACGATTGCAGCGAGATACGCAGTATTTT; CDR3 protein: CASSERLQRDTQYF
D gene: .; V gene: TRBV20-1; clone size: .; J gene: TRBJ2-1; CDR3 DNA: TGCAGTGCTAGTGAGGGCGGCAATGAGCAGTTCTTC; CDR3 protein: CSASEGGNEQFF
D gene: TRBD2; V gene: TRBV19; clone size: few; J gene: TRBJ2-3; CDR3 DNA: TGTGCCACCGTCCCCTTAGCGGGAGGACCAGATACGCAGTATTTT; CDR3 protein: CATVPLAGGPDTQYF
D gene: .; V gene: TRBV12-3/TRBV12-4; clone size: many; J gene: TRBJ1-2; CDR3 DNA: TGTGCCAGCACCACATACAATGGCTACACCTTC; CDR3 protein: CASTTYNGYTF
D gene: .; V gene: TRBV4-1; clone size: .; J gene: TRBJ1-1; CDR3 DNA: TGCGCCAGCAGGGAGGCAGTAAGTCTCACTGAAGCTTTCTTT; CDR3 protein: CASREAVSLTEAFF
D gene: TRBD1; V gene: TRBV27; clone size: many; J gene: TRBJ2-7; CDR3 DNA: TGTGCCAGCAGTTTAAAACCTCCGGGACAGTCCTACGAGCAGTACTTC; CDR3 protein: CASSLKPPGQSYEQYF
D gene: TRBD1; V gene: TRBV10-3; clone size: many; J gene: TRBJ2-7; CDR3 DNA: TGTGCCATCAGGGGGAAGGAGACAGGGGGCCTCTACGAGCAGTACTTC; CDR3 protein: CAIRGKETGGLYEQYF
D gene: TRBD2; V gene: TRBV20-1; clone size: many; J gene: TRBJ2-1; CDR3 DNA: TGCAGTGCTAGGACTAGCGGGAGGTTCGGGGAGCAGTTCTTC; CDR3 protein: CSARTSGRFGEQFF
D gene: .; V gene: TRBV18; clone size: .; J gene: TRBJ2-1; CDR3 DNA: TGTGCCAGCTCACCTGCCGGGGGCGGTGAGCAGTCCTTC; CDR3 protein: CASSPAGGGEQSF
D gene: .; V gene: TRBV6-1; clone size: .; J gene: TRBJ1-4; CDR3 DNA: TGTGCCAGCAGTGGACAGAGGAATGAAAAACTGTTTTTT; CDR3 protein: CASSGQRNEKLFF
D gene: TRBD2; V gene: TRBV6-6; clone size: .; J gene: TRBJ2-7; CDR3 DNA: TGTGCCAGCAGTTACCCTAAGACTAGCGTCCTCTACGAGCAGTACTTC; CDR3 protein: CASSYPKTSVLYEQYF
D gene: TRBD1; V gene: TRBV19; clone size: .; J gene: TRBJ1-1; CDR3 DNA: TGTGCCAGTAGTCCCAGGACAGGGGGCGGTGGAACTGAAGCTTTCTTT; CDR3 protein: CASSPRTGGGGTEAFF
D gene: .; V gene: TRBV7-2; clone size: many; J gene: TRBJ2-7; CDR3 DNA: TGTGCCAGCAGCCCGAACCTCGGGACCTATGAGCACTACTTC; CDR3 protein: CASSPNLGTYEHYF
D gene: .; V gene: TRBV20-1; clone size: many; J gene: TRBJ2-3; CDR3 DNA: TGCAGTGCCAGGCGGGGCTCTTTGGGTACGCAGTATTTT; CDR3 protein: CSARRGSLGTQYF
D gene: .; V gene: TRBV5-1; clone size: few; J gene: TRBJ1-4; CDR3 DNA: TGCGCCAGCAGACCTAATCGAGAAAAACTGTTTTTT; CDR3 protein: CASRPNREKLFF
D gene: TRBD1; V gene: TRBV18; clone size: many; J gene: TRBJ2-5; CDR3 DNA: TGTGCCAGCTCACCAACCGTCAGGGGGGAGACCCAGTACTTC; CDR3 protein: CASSPTVRGETQYF
D gene: TRBD1; V gene: TRBV29-1; clone size: few; J gene: TRBJ2-1; CDR3 DNA: TGCAGCGTTCAATCCGGGACAGGGGCAAGGAATGAGCAGTTCTTC; CDR3 protein: CSVQSGTGARNEQFF
D gene: .; V gene: TRBV5-1; clone size: .; J gene: TRBJ2-2; CDR3 DNA: TGCGCCAGCAGAATGGCGGGGAACACCGGGGAGCTGTTTTTT; CDR3 protein: CASRMAGNTGELFF